What follows are 16 T cell receptor beta chains derived from one specimen sequenced in a study of beta chain features in type 1 diabetes (dated by TCRdb to 2016 to 2019). What the research found in general, with its limitations: In all four CD4+ subsets, TCRB CDR3 length was moderately but significantly shorter in type 1 diabetes patients.

The library was built by means of the immunoSEQ multiplex PCR assay. The High Capacity cDNA Reverse Transcription Kit was used to reverse transcribe all of the isolated RNA, meaning that expressed TCRB transcripts were what got sequenced. The immuneACCESS repertoire file appears here via TCRdb, limited to in-frame rearrangements. These files lack a portion of the clones; in checked studies, under half of the deficit traces to unresolved V genes, and the cause of the others is not known. The table for this sample lists around 150,000 clones; about 63% of them were counted only once. Nearly 0.09% of the sample belongs to the ten largest clones. Their specific antigens are unknown. Sequenced input: naive CD4+ T cells from blood. In light of the paper, this sample's cell subset or site label describes: true naive CD4+ T cells. The receptors were gathered from a man aged 25-40 years with type 1 diabetes.

The chain combines TRBV7-2 with TRBJ2-3; D gene unclear. The V and J ends lost 2 bases and 0 bases respectively, with 15 bases between them. This CDR3 is built from 17 residues. In germline, CDR1 is SGHTA, CDR2 FQGNSA. The CDR3 reads CASSLRVGGASTDTQYF. In DNA, the CDR3 is TGTGCCAGCAGCTTAAGGGTCGGCGGCGCTAGCACAGATACGCAGTATTTT.

The chain combines TRBV4-1 with TRBJ2-7, with no clear D. Trimming stripped 0 bases from V and 4 bases from J, with 13 bases between. CDR1 MGHRA and CDR2 YSYEKL come from the germline V gene. This CDR3 has 15 amino acids. As DNA, the CDR3 is TGCGCCAGCAGCCAAGACCCCCGGACGGAATACGAGCAGTACTTC. Its translation is CASSQDPRTEYEQYF.

The chain couples TRBV9 to TRBJ1-6; 9 bases match TRBD1. The junction had 2 bases not matched to a gene; V was cut back by 2 bases and J by 5 bases. Per germline, CDR1 SGDLS and CDR2 YYNGEE. CDR3 length: 15 amino acids. The chain's CDR3 is CASSVDRGNNSPLHF. The CDR3 DNA reads TGTGCCAGCAGCGTCGACAGGGGGAATAATTCACCCCTCCACTTT. Looking up the rest from reference TRBV9 and TRBJ1-6 gives the full variable domain: DSGVTQTPKHLITATGQRVTLRCSPRSGDLSVYWYQQSLDQGLQFLIQYYNGEERAKGNILERFSAQQFPDLHSELNLSSLELGDSALYFCASSVDRGNNSPLHFGNGTRLTVT.

A single count supports this clone. The chain recombines TRBV27 with TRBJ2-3; no firm D call. The CDR3 loop spans 13 amino acids. Germline CDR1 and CDR2: MNHEY and SMNVEV (reference sequence). V lost 4 bases, J lost 2 bases, and 7 bases lay in between. DNA of the CDR3: TGTGCCAGCAGTTCGTCCCTCACAGATACGCAGTATTTT. Amino acids: CASSSSLTDTQYF.

The chain is built from TRBV6-5 and TRBJ1-1, with 7 bases matching TRBD1. V shed 4 bases, J shed 4 bases, and the junction held 9 bases outside the gene matches. The germline V gene has CDR1 MNHEY and CDR2 SVGAGI. The CDR3 totals 15 residues. For the CDR3, the DNA is TGTGCCAGCAGTTTCAACAGGGGCGGCGGCACTGAAGCTTTCTTT. Its protein product is CASSFNRGGGTEAFF.

The chain recombines TRBV27 with TRBJ1-5; no clear D. The CDR3 is 15 residues long. In germline, CDR1 is MNHEY, CDR2 SMNVEV (reference sequence). Deletions cut 6 bases from V and 0 bases from J, with 12 bases between. The CDR3 DNA follows: TGTGCCAGCAGCCTAGAGCGTGGTAGCAATCAGCCCCAGCATTTT. Its protein is CASSLERGSNQPQHF.

The chain is built from TRBV6-4 and TRBJ2-6, with a possible D match to TRBD1 (6 bases). The CDR3 extends over 17 amino acids. Germline V CDR1 and CDR2: MRHNA, SNTAGT. Trimming pared 5 bases from V and 0 bases from J, leaving 14 bases between. In DNA form, the CDR3 reads TGTGCCAGCAGTCAGGAACAGGGAAGCTCTGGGGCCAACGTCCTGACTTTC. This encodes CASSQEQGSSGANVLTF.

Only a few counts were recorded for this clone. The chain joins TRBV29-1 to TRBJ2-1; 8 nucleotides line up with TRBD1. There are 13 residues in the CDR3. From germline, CDR1 is SQVTM and CDR2 ANQGSEA. V lost 6 bases and J lost 5; bases outside the gene matches: 6. The CDR3, as DNA: TGCAGCGTCGCGGACAGGGAGAACAATGAGCAGTTCTTC. This sequence encodes CSVADRENNEQFF.

V gene TRBV7-2 combines with J gene TRBJ1-5; 10 bases line up with TRBD1. The CDR3 is made up of 16 amino acids. The germline CDR1 and CDR2 sequences are SGHTA and FQGNSA. The ends lost 2 bases at V and 7 bases at J; junction bases unmatched: 8. This CDR3 is CASSLLTGGAGQPQHF. The CDR3 nucleotides read TGTGCCAGCAGCTTACTGACAGGGGGCGCGGGGCAGCCCCAGCATTTT. Full variable domain (outside the CDR3, taken from reference TRBV7-2 and TRBJ1-5): GAGVSQSPSNKVTEKGKDVELRCDPISGHTALYWYRQSLGQGLEFLIYFQGNSAPDKSGLPSDRFSAERTGGSVSTLTIQRTQQEDSAVYLCASSLLTGGAGQPQHFGDGTRLSIL.

The chain employs TRBV5-6 and TRBJ2-1; a possible D gene is TRBD1 (6 bases). The CDR3 is 17 residues long. The germline gives CDR1 SGHDT, CDR2 YYEEEE. With 1 base removed from V and 1 base from J, the gap between germline ends came to 15 bases. This CDR3 is CASSLMPGTSSYNEQFF. CDR3 coding DNA: TGTGCCAGCAGCTTGATGCCCGGGACAAGTTCCTACAATGAGCAGTTCTTC.

CDR3 amino acids: CASSFSGGATDTQYF. The DNA for the CDR3 is TGTGCCAGCAGCTTTAGCGGGGGGGCTACAGATACGCAGTATTTT. The rearrangement joins TRBV7-2 to TRBJ2-3; 11 bases fit TRBD2. With 3 bases clipped from V and 3 bases from J, the junction kept 2 bases outside the gene matches. CDR1 SGHTA and CDR2 FQGNSA come from the germline V gene. This CDR3 contains 15 residues.

The V and J genes are TRBV2 and TRBJ2-7, with no clear D. V lost 3 bases and J 6 bases, leaving 9 bases between the germline ends. This CDR3 is built from 12 residues. The V gene's germline CDR1 is SNHLY and CDR2 FYNNEI. This chain's CDR3 is CASSDSGPEQYF. The CDR3 DNA reads TGTGCCAGCAGTGATTCGGGTCCCGAGCAGTACTTC.

The rearrangement joins TRBV27 to TRBJ2-7, with 8 bases lining up with TRBD1. CDR1 MNHEY and CDR2 SMNVEV come from the germline V gene (reference sequence). CDR3 length equals 14 residues. With V trimmed by 7 bases and J by 7 bases, 12 bases remained unmatched. The CDR3 is CASTQTQGAREQYF. CDR3 bases: TGTGCCAGCACCCAAACCCAGGGGGCGAGAGAGCAGTACTTC.

This clone was counted once. The V and J genes are TRBV30 and TRBJ1-2; D ambiguous. Germline lookup yields CDR1 GTSNPN and CDR2 SVGIG (reference sequence). The CDR3 length is 12 residues. Trimming stripped 0 bases from V and 4 bases from J, with 6 bases between. The chain's CDR3 is CAWSVGFYGYTF. The CDR3 DNA is TGTGCCTGGAGTGTAGGCTTCTATGGCTACACCTTC.

This clone was detected only a few times. V gene TRBV29-1 combines with J gene TRBJ1-1; a weak D match, TRBD1 (5 bases). The CDR3 is made up of 13 amino acids. The V end was cut by 4 bases, the J end by 0 bases, with 9 bases between. Per germline, CDR1 SQVTM and CDR2 ANQGSEA. The DNA of the CDR3 is TGCAGCGTTGGAGGGGAATTGAACACTGAAGCTTTCTTT. Translation: CSVGGELNTEAFF.

The chain uses TRBV4-3 and TRBJ1-1; D not certain. The CDR3 totals 15 residues. Germline CDR1 and CDR2: LGHNA and YSLEER. The V and J ends lost 1 base and 0 bases respectively, with 9 bases between them. The CDR3, as DNA: TGCGCCAGCAGCCAAGGGACGACGGTGAACACTGAAGCTTTCTTT. This encodes CASSQGTTVNTEAFF.